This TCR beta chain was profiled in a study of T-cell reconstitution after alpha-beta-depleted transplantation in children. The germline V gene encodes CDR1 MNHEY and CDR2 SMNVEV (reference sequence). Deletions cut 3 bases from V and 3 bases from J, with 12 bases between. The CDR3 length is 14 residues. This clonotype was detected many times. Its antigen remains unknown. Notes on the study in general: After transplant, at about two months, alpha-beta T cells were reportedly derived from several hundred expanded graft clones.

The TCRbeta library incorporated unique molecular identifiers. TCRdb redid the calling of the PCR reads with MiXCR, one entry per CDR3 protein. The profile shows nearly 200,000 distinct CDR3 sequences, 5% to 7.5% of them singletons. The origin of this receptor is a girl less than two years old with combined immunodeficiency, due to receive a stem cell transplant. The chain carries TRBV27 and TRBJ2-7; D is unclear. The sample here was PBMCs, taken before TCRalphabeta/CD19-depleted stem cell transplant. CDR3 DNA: TGTGCCAGCAGTTTCTCCAGAAACGACTACGAGCAGTACTTC. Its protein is CASSFSRNDYEQYF.